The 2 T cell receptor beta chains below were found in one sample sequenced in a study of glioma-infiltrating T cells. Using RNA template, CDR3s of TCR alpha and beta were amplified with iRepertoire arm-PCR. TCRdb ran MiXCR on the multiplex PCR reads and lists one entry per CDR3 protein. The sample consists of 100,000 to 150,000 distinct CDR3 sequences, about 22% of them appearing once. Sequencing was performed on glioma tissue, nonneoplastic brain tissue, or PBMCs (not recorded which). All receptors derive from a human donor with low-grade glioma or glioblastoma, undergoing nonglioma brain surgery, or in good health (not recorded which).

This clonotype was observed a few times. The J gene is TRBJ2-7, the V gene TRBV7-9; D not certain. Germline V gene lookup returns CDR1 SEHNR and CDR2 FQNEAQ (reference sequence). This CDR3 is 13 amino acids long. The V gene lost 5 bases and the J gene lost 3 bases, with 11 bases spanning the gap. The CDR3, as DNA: TGTGCCAGCAGCAGGTCCGCATTCTACGAGCAGTACGTC. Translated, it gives CASSRSAFYEQYV.

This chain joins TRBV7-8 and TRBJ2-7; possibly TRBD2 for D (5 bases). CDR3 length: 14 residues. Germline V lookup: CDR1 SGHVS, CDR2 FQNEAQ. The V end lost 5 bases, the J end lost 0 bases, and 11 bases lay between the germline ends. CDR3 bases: TGTGCCAGCAGCCCTCAGCGGAGCTCCTACGAGCAGTACGTC. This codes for CASSPQRSSYEQYV.